The TCR beta chain described here comes from a study of T cells after yellow fever vaccination. Study observations and caveats: Few clonotypes appeared in both CD4 and CD8 compartments. Post-booster repertoires again held most primary-vaccination clones (approximately 96% CD4, roughly 88% CD8). The secondary response was weaker but peaked faster, day 5 versus 15.

A universal primer site and UMIs were added as TCR cDNA was made by 5'RACE template switching. TCRdb called the 5' RACE reads again in MiXCR, with one record for every CDR3 protein. The sample has hundreds of thousands of distinct CDR3 sequences; about 12% are singletons. Trimming left V 6 bases short and J 6 bases short, with 13 bases between. The CDR3 loop spans 13 amino acids. The sample holds a few counts of this clonotype. The antigen is not known. The sample was PBMCs, taken on the day of the yellow fever booster vaccination. This receptor was obtained from a man under 40 who received the YFV17D yellow fever vaccine. The chain has TRBV12-3 or TRBV12-4 and TRBJ2-3; TRBD1 might be the D (6 bases). As DNA, the CDR3 is TGTGCCAGCAGACACAGGGCGGAGGATACGCAGTATTTT. This translates into CASRHRAEDTQYF.